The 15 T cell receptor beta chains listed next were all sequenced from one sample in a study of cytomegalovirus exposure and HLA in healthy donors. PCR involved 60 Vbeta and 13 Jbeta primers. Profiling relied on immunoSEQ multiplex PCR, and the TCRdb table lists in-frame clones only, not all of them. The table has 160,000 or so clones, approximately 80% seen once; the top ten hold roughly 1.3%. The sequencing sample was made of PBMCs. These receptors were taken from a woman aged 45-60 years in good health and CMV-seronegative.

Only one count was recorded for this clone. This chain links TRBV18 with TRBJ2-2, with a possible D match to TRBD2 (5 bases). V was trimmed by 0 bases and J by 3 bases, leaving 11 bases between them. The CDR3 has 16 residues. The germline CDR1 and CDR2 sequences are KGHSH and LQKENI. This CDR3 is CASSPPATRDTGELFF. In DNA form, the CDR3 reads TGTGCCAGCTCACCACCGGCGACGAGGGACACCGGGGAGCTGTTTTTT.

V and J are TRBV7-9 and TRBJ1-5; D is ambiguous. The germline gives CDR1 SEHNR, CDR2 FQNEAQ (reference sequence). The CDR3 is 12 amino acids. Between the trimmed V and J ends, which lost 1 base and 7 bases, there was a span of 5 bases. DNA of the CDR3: TGTGCCAGCAGCTTAGTCTCCCAGCCCCAGCATTTT. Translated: CASSLVSQPQHF.

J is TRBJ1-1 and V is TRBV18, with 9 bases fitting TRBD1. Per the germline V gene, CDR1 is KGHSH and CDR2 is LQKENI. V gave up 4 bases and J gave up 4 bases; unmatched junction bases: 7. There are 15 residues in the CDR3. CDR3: CASSLGTGTSTEAFF. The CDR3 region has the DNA TGTGCCAGCTCACTAGGGACAGGGACATCCACTGAAGCTTTCTTT.

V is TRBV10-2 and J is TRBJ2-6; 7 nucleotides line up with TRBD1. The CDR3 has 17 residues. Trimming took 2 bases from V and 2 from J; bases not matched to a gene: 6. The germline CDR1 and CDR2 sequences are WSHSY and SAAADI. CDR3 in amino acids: CASSEPTGVPGANVLTF. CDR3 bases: TGCGCCAGCAGTGAGCCAACAGGGGTTCCTGGGGCCAACGTCCTGACTTTC.

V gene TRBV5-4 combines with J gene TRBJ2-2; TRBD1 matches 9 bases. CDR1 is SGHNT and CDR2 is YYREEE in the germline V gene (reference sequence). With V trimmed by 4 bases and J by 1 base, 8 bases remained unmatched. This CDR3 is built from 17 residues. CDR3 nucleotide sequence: TGTGCCAGCAGCCGAGACAGGGGGGGCAAGAACACCGGGGAGCTGTTTTTT. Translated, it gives CASSRDRGGKNTGELFF. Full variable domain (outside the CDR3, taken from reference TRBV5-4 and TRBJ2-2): ETGVTQSPTHLIKTRGQQVTLRCSSQSGHNTVSWYQQALGQGPQFIFQYYREEENGRGNFPPRFSGLQFPNYSSELNVNALELDDSALYLCASSRDRGGKNTGELFFGEGSRLTVL.

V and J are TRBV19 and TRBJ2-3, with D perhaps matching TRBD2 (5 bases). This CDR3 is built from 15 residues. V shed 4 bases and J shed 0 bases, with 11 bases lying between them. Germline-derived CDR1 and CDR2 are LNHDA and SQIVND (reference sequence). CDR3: CASSTPSTSTDTQYF. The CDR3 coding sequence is TGTGCCAGTAGTACTCCTAGCACAAGCACAGATACGCAGTATTTT.

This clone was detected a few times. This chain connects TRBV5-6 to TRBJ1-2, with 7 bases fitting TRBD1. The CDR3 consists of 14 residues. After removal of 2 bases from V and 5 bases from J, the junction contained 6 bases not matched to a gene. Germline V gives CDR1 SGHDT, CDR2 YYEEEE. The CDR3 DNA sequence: TGTGCCAGCAGCTTTACGACAGGGATTTATGGCTACACCTTC. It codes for CASSFTTGIYGYTF. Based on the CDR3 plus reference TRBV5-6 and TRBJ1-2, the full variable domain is DAGVTQSPTHLIKTRGQQVTLRCSPKSGHDTVSWYQQALGQGPQFIFQYYEEEERQRGNFPDRFSGHQFPNYSSELNVNALLLGDSALYLCASSFTTGIYGYTFGSGTRLTVV.

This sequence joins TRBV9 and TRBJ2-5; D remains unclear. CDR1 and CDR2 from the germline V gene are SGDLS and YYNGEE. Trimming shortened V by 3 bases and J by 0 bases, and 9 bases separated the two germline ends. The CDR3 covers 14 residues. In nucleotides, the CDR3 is TGTGCCAGCAGCGCCCCTACGTACCAAGAGACCCAGTACTTC. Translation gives CASSAPTYQETQYF.

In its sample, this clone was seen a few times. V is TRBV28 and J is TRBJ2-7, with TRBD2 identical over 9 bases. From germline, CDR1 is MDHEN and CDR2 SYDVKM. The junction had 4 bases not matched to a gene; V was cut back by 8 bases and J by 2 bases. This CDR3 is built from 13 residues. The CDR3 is CASLAGGPYEQYF. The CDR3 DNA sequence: TGTGCCAGCCTTGCGGGAGGGCCCTACGAGCAGTACTTC.

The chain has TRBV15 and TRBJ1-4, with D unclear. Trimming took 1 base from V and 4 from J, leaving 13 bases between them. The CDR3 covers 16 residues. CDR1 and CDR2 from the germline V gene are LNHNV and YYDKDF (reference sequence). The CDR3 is CATSRGAPESNEKLFF. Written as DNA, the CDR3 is TGTGCCACCAGCAGAGGCGCGCCCGAAAGTAATGAAAAACTGTTTTTT.

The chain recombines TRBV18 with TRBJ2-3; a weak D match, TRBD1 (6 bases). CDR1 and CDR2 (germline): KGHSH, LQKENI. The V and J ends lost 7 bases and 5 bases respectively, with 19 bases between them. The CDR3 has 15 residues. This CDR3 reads CASLVARQGRDTQYF. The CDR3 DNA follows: TGTGCCAGCTTAGTCGCGAGGCAGGGGAGAGATACGCAGTATTTT.

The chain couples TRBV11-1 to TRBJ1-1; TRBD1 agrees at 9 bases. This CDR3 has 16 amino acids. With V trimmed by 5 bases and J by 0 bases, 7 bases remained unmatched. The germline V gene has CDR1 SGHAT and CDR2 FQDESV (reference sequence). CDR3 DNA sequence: TGTGCCAGCAGCGCACGGGACAGGGTAGTGAACACTGAAGCTTTCTTT. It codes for CASSARDRVVNTEAFF.

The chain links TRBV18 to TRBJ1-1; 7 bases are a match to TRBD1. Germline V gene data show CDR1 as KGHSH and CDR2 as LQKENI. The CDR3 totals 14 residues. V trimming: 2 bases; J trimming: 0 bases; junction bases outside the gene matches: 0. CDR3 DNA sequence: TGTGCCAGCTCACCAGGGACAGTGAACACTGAAGCTTTCTTT. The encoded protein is CASSPGTVNTEAFF.

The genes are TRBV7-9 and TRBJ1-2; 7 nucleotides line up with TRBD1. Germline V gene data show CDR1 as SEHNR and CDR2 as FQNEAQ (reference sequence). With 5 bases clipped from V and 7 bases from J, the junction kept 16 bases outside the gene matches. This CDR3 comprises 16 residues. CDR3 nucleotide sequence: TGTGCCAGCAGCCCCGGGCTAGGACAGGTGGATAGTGGCTACACCTTC. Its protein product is CASSPGLGQVDSGYTF.

CDR3: CASSITLAGAGEQYF. CDR3 nucleotide sequence: TGCGCCAGCAGCATAACCCTAGCGGGGGCGGGCGAGCAGTACTTC. The chain is built from TRBV5-1 and TRBJ2-7, with 10 bases fitting TRBD2. Unmatched junction bases numbered 10, after V lost 4 bases and J lost 6 bases. There are 15 residues in the CDR3. CDR1 SGHRS and CDR2 YFSETQ come from the germline V gene.